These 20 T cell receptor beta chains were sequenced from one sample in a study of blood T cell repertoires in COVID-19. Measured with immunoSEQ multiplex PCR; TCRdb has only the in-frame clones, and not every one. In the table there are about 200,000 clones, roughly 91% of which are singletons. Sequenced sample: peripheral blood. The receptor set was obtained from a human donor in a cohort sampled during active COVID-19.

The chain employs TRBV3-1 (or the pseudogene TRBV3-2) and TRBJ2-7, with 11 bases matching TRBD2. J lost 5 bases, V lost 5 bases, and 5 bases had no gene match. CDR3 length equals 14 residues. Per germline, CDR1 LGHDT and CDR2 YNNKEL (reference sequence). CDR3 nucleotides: TGTGCCAGCAGCTTACTAGCGGGAGTGGACGAGCAGTACTTC. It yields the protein CASSLLAGVDEQYF.

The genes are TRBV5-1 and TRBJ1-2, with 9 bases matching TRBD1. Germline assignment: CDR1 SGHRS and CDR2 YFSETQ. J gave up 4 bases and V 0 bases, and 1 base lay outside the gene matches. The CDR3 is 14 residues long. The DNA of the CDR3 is TGCGCCAGCAGCTTGGGGACAGGGGTCTATGGCTACACCTTC. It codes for CASSLGTGVYGYTF.

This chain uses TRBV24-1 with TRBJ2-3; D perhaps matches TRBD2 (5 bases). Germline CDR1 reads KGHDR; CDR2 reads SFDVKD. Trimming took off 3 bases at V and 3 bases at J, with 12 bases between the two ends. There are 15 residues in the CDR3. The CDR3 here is CATSDPRTGTDTQYF. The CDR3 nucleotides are TGTGCCACCAGTGATCCTAGGACGGGGACAGATACGCAGTATTTT.

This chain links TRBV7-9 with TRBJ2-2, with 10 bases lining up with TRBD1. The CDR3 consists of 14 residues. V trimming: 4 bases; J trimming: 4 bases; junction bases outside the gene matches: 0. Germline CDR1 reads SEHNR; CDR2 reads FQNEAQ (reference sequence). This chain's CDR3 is CASSWTGGTGELFF. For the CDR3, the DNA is TGTGCCAGCAGCTGGACAGGGGGCACCGGGGAGCTGTTTTTT. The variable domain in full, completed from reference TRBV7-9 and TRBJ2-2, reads DTGVSQNPRHKITKRGQNVTFRCDPISEHNRLYWYRQTLGQGPEFLTYFQNEAQLEKSRLLSDRFSAERPKGSFSTLEIQRTEQGDSAMYLCASSWTGGTGELFFGEGSRLTVL.

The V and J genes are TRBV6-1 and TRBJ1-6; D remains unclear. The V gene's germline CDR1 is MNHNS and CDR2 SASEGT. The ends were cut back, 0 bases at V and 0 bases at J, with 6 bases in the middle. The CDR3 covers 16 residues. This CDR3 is CASSEAVVSYNSPLHF. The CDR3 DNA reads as TGTGCCAGCAGTGAAGCTGTCGTCTCCTATAATTCACCCCTCCACTTT.

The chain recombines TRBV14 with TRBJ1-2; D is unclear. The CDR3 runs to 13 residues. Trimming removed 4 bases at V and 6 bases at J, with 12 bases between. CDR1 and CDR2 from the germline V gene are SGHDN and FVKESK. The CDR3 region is CASSRSGTNGYTF. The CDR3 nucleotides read TGTGCCAGCAGCCGAAGCGGAACAAATGGCTACACCTTC.

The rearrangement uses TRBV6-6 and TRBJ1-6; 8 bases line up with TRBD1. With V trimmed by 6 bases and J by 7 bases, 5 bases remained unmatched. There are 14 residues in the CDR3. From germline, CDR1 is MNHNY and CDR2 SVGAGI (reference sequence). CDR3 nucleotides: TGTGCCAGCAGCTTTGGACAGGGAAATTCACCCCTCCACTTT. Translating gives CASSFGQGNSPLHF.

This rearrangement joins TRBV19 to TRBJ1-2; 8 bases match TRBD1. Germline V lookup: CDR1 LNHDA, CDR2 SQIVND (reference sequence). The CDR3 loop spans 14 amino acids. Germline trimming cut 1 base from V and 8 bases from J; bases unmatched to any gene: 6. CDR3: CASSIARTGRGYTF. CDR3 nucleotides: TGTGCCAGTAGTATAGCCCGGACAGGGAGGGGCTACACCTTC.

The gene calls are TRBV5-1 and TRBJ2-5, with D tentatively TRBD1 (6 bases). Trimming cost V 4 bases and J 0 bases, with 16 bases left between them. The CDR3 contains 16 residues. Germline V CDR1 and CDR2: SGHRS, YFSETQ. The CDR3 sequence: CASSRGDNNHQETQYF. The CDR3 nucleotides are TGCGCCAGCAGCCGTGGGGACAACAACCACCAAGAGACCCAGTACTTC.

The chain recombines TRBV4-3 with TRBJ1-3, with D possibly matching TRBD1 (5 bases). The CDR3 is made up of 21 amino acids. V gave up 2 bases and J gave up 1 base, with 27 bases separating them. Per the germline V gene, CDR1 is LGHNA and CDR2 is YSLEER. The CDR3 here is CASSQIPPGGATGTSGNTIYF. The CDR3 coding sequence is TGCGCCAGCAGCCAAATCCCCCCGGGGGGAGCAACGGGAACTTCTGGAAACACCATATATTTT.

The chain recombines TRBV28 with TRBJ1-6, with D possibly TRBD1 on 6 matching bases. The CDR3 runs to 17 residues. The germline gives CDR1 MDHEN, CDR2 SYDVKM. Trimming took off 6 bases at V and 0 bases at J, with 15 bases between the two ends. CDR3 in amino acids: CASRRTASSSYNSPLHF. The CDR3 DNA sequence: TGTGCCAGCAGACGGACAGCCTCCAGCTCCTATAATTCACCCCTCCACTTT.

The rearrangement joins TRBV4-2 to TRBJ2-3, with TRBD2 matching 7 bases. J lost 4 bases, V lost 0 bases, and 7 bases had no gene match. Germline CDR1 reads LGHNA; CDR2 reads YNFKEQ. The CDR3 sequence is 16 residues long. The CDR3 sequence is CASSQEWREWSDTQYF. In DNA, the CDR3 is TGTGCCAGCAGCCAAGAGTGGCGGGAGTGGTCAGATACGCAGTATTTT.

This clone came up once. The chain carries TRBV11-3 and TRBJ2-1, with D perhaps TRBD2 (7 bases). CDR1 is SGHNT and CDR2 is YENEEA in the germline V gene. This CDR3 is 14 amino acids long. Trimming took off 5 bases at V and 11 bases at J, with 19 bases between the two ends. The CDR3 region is CASSRSGSRGQQFF. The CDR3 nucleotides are TGTGCCAGCAGCAGAAGCGGGTCGCGGGGGCAGCAGTTCTTC.

The CDR3 DNA follows: TGTGCCAGCAGCTTGCCCTACAGGGCCTACAATGAGCAGTTCTTC. This sequence encodes CASSLPYRAYNEQFF. This sequence joins TRBV5-4 and TRBJ2-1, with D perhaps TRBD1 (6 bases). The germline V gene has CDR1 SGHNT and CDR2 YYREEE (reference sequence). This CDR3 comprises 15 residues. V was trimmed by 1 base and J by 2 bases, leaving 10 bases between them.

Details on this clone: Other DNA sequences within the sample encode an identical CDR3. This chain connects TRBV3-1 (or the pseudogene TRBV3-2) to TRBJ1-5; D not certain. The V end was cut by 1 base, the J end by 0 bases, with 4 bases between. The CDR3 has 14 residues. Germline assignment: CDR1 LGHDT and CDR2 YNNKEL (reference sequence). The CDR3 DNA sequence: TGTGCCAGCAGCCAAGCTTATAGCAATCAGCCCCAGCATTTT. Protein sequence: CASSQAYSNQPQHF.

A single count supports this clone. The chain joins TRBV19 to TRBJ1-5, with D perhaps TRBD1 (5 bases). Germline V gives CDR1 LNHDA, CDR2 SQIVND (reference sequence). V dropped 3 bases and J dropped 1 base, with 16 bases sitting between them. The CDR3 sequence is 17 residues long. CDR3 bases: TGTGCCAGTAGTATTATCAGTGCGGGGGGGAGCAATCAGCCCCAGCATTTT. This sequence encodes CASSIISAGGSNQPQHF.

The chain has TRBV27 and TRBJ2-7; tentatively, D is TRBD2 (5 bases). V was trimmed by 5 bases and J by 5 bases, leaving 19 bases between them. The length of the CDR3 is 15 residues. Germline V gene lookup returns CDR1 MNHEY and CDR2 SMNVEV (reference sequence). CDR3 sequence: CASSLLGSPFHEQYF. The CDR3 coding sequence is TGTGCCAGCAGTCTACTAGGCAGTCCTTTTCACGAGCAGTACTTC.

CDR3 nucleotide sequence: TGTGCCAGCTCCCCCGGGACACAGGAATACGAGCAGTACTTC. It yields the protein CASSPGTQEYEQYF. The gene calls are TRBV18 and TRBJ2-7, with a possible D match to TRBD1 (6 bases). CDR1 and CDR2 (germline): KGHSH, LQKENI. The length of the CDR3 is 14 residues. V lost 6 bases, J lost 4 bases, and 16 bases lay in between.

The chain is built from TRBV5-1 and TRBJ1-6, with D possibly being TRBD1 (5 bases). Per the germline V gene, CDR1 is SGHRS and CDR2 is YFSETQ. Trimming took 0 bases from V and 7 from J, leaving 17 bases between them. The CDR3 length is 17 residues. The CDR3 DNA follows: TGCGCCAGCAGCTTGGCCGGGCAGGGCGGTGGCAATTCACCCCTCCACTTT. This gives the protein CASSLAGQGGGNSPLHF. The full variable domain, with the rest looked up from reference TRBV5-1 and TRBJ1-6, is KAGVTQTPRYLIKTRGQQVTLSCSPISGHRSVSWYQQTPGQGLQFLFEYFSETQRNKGNFPGRFSGRQFSNSRSEMNVSTLELGDSALYLCASSLAGQGGGNSPLHFGNGTRLTVT.

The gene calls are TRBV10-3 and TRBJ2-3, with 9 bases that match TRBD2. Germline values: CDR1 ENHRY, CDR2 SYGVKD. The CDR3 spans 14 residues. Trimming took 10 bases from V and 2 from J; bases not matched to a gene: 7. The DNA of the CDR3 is TGTGCCACCCTAGCGGGGACCCCCACAGATACGCAGTATTTT. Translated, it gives CATLAGTPTDTQYF.